This TCR beta chain was sequenced during a study of PD-1 blockade in classical Hodgkin lymphoma. In the study overall: Patients were administered nivolumab (3 mg/kg intravenously) every 2 weeks. Whole-study findings and limits: Newly diagnosed and completely responding patients shared comparable baseline diversity. Newly diagnosed patients were reported to exhibit reduced baseline TCR diversity relative to healthy donors. CD4+ TCR diversity, unlike CD8+, rose significantly by C4D1.

With respect to this clone: The antigen is unknown.

Only in-frame clones appear in the TCRdb table, and some are missing; sequencing was by immunoSEQ multiplex PCR. The sample lists tens of thousands of clones, nearly 70% seen once, with over 2.5% in the top ten. Trimming took 6 bases from V and 3 from J, leaving 18 bases between them. Looked up from germline, CDR1 is MNHNY and CDR2 is SVGAGI (reference sequence). The CDR3 runs to 15 residues. Time point in this sample: cycle 4 day 1 (C4D1), after 6 weeks of nivolumab. After autologous stem cell transplantation all patients relapsed, and prior brentuximab vedotin exposure differed between cohorts. The chain joins TRBV6-6 to TRBJ2-7; D is uncertain. Sequenced here: peripheral blood mononuclear cells (PBMCs), sampled before the fourth cycle of nivolumab. The receptor was derived from a human donor with classical Hodgkin lymphoma. This chain's CDR3 is CASRDQTLRHYEQYF. CDR3 in DNA: TGTGCCAGCAGAGACCAGACACTGCGGCACTACGAGCAGTACTTC.